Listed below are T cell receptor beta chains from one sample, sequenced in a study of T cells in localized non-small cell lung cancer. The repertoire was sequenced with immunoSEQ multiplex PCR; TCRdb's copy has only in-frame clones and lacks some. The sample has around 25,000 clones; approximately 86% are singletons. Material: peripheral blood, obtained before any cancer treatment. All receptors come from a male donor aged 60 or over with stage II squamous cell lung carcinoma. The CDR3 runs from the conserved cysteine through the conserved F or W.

CDR3 protein: CASSSAGGTDTQYF
V gene: TRBV5-4
J gene: TRBJ2-3

CDR3 protein: CASSSTGSRTQYF
V gene: TRBV7-9
J gene: TRBJ2-5

CDR3 protein: CASTVYLTGGQTDTQYF
V gene: TRBV5-5
J gene: TRBJ2-3

CDR3 protein: CASSPQAGSYEQYF
V gene: TRBV2
J gene: TRBJ2-7

CDR3 protein: CASSLAPPGGITHEQYF
V gene: TRBV7-2
J gene: TRBJ2-7

CDR3 protein: CASSPGQANTGELFF
V gene: TRBV5-4
J gene: TRBJ2-2

CDR3 protein: CASSAGRQAYNEQFF
V gene: TRBV2
J gene: TRBJ2-1

CDR3 protein: CASSLDRTGDPYHF
V gene: TRBV7-9
J gene: TRBJ1-2

CDR3 protein: CASSRRDPLGANTGELFF
V gene: TRBV5-5
J gene: TRBJ2-2

CDR3 protein: CASSFTGGLSTDTQYF
V gene: TRBV6-5
J gene: TRBJ2-3

CDR3 protein: CATSRPGRGLYNEQFF
V gene: TRBV15
J gene: TRBJ2-1

CDR3 protein: CASSLGARETYGYTF
V gene: TRBV7-2
J gene: TRBJ1-2

CDR3 protein: CASSQDTSGDQETQYF
V gene: TRBV4-2
J gene: TRBJ2-5

CDR3 protein: CASSKGTASGNTIYF
V gene: TRBV11-3
J gene: TRBJ1-3

CDR3 protein: CASTLAGGDETQYF
V gene: TRBV5-1
J gene: TRBJ2-5

CDR3 protein: CASSYSGSSYNEQFF
V gene: TRBV6-6
J gene: TRBJ2-1

CDR3 protein: CASCAGQVDFRQETQYF
V gene: TRBV21-1
J gene: TRBJ2-5

CDR3 protein: CSVLPPSGRAVMGGGATDTQYF
V gene: TRBV29-1
J gene: TRBJ2-3

CDR3 protein: CASSEKGTQYF
V gene: TRBV14
J gene: TRBJ2-5

CDR3 protein: CASSLVGQYYSYEQYF
V gene: TRBV18
J gene: TRBJ2-7

CDR3 protein: CASGLSMAGELFF
V gene: TRBV12-5
J gene: TRBJ2-2

CDR3 protein: CASRFVATISVGLYNEQFF
V gene: TRBV12-2
J gene: TRBJ2-1

CDR3 protein: CASSDGTGGFQAFF
V gene: TRBV2
J gene: TRBJ1-1

CDR3 protein: CASSQDRGPYEQYF
V gene: TRBV4-3
J gene: TRBJ2-7

CDR3 protein: CASSLGGYNTEAFF
V gene: TRBV5-4
J gene: TRBJ1-1

CDR3 protein: CASSLTPTGHYGYTF
V gene: TRBV28
J gene: TRBJ1-2

CDR3 protein: CASSYAGANIQYF
V gene: TRBV6-5
J gene: TRBJ2-4

CDR3 protein: CASSQTGASTDTQYF
V gene: TRBV6-1
J gene: TRBJ2-3

CDR3 protein: CASSRDRVQPQHF
V gene: TRBV19
J gene: TRBJ1-5

CDR3 protein: CASSLDFYNQPQHF
V gene: TRBV7-8
J gene: TRBJ1-5

CDR3 protein: CASSLQIGNTEAFF
V gene: TRBV10-3
J gene: TRBJ1-1

CDR3 protein: CAWSNRIQANTEAFF
V gene: TRBV30
J gene: TRBJ1-1

CDR3 protein: CSVGNRPGTGELFF
V gene: TRBV29-1
J gene: TRBJ2-2

CDR3 protein: CASSETRLAGAPNEQFF
V gene: TRBV6-1
J gene: TRBJ2-1

CDR3 protein: CASSLAVGGPQETQYF
V gene: TRBV7-6
J gene: TRBJ2-5

CDR3 protein: CASSLGGRETQYF
V gene: TRBV7-2
J gene: TRBJ2-5

CDR3 protein: CASSLDWDRGAAGELFF
V gene: TRBV5-4
J gene: TRBJ2-2

CDR3 protein: CASSEGQGPYGYTF
V gene: TRBV5-1
J gene: TRBJ1-2

CDR3 protein: CASSYLEGSTEAFF
V gene: TRBV6-6
J gene: TRBJ1-1

CDR3 protein: CASGPGTGRVGNQPQHF
V gene: TRBV11-3
J gene: TRBJ1-5

CDR3 protein: CASSYPRQQPNSPLHF
V gene: TRBV6-6
J gene: TRBJ1-6

CDR3 protein: CSVGTQGRGTEAFF
V gene: TRBV29-1
J gene: TRBJ1-1

CDR3 protein: CASNNRANEKLFF
V gene: TRBV6-6
J gene: TRBJ1-4

CDR3 protein: CASSVAGGGTEAFF
V gene: TRBV9
J gene: TRBJ1-1

CDR3 protein: CASSGLNPYEQYF
V gene: TRBV7-9
J gene: TRBJ2-7

CDR3 protein: CASTVDRGGTEAFF
V gene: TRBV7-9
J gene: TRBJ1-1

CDR3 protein: CASAHLGVGNEKLFF
V gene: TRBV27
J gene: TRBJ1-4

CDR3 protein: CASSVDLAGEQYF
V gene: TRBV9
J gene: TRBJ2-7